This is a list of T cell receptor beta chains from one sample in a study of post-analysis software for immune sequencing data. One entry per CDR3 protein, called by TCRdb with MiXCR from the PCR reads. The sample shows hundreds of thousands of distinct CDR3 sequences, approximately 59% of them seen only once. The specimen sequenced was blood. The source is a girl aged 2-9 years with multiple sclerosis. Both conserved end residues are part of each CDR3. The D gene is left open where the match is weak. Some rows have no size entry. The others give once, few or many, or a class for an expanded clone.

j_call | d_call | clone_size | v_call | cdr3_nt | cdr3_aa
TRBJ1-2 | . | . | TRBV6-1 | TGTGCCAGCGCGCCAGATAACACTAACTATGGCTACACCTTC | CASAPDNTNYGYTF
TRBJ2-2 | TRBD1 | once | TRBV7-2 | TGTGCCAGCATGATCAGGGGGCTTTACACCGGGGAGCTGTTTTTT | CASMIRGLYTGELFF
TRBJ2-1 | . | . | TRBV12-3/TRBV12-4 | TGTGCCAGCAGTTTAAGGGTAATTACCCAAGATGAGCAGTTCTTC | CASSLRVITQDEQFF
TRBJ2-5 | TRBD2 | . | TRBV7-2 | TGTGCCAGCAGCCCGCCAGCGGGAGGGCCCAGGGAGCAGTACTTC | CASSPPAGGPREQYF
TRBJ2-1 | . | . | TRBV4-3 | TGCGCCAGCAGCCACCGCCAGCCCTCGTCATACTACAATGAGCAGTTCTTC | CASSHRQPSSYYNEQFF
TRBJ2-1 | . | . | TRBV14 | TGTGCCAGCAGCCAAAAGCCCCATCTGGCCAACAATGAGCAGTTCTTC | CASSQKPHLANNEQFF
TRBJ2-1 | TRBD2 | . | TRBV7-2 | TGTGCCAGCAGGGGACTAGCGGGGATTTACAATGAGCAGTTCTTC | CASRGLAGIYNEQFF
TRBJ2-6 | TRBD1 | few | TRBV9 | TGTGCCAGCAGCGCAACCGGGACAGGGGGCTATGGGGCCAACGTCCTGACTTTC | CASSATGTGGYGANVLTF
TRBJ2-3 | TRBD1 | . | TRBV6-1 | TGTGCCAGCAGTCCGTTCGGGACAGGGGGAGAGGCAGATACGCAGTATTTT | CASSPFGTGGEADTQYF
TRBJ2-1 | . | once | TRBV11-2 | TGCGCCAGCAGCTTACCGGTCACCCAATACAATGAGCAGTTCTTC | CASSLPVTQYNEQFF
TRBJ2-1 | . | . | TRBV7-2 | TGTGCCAGCAGCCCCTCGGGGAGAGGGGTTGGCAATGAGCAGTTCTTC | CASSPSGRGVGNEQFF
TRBJ2-5 | TRBD2 | . | TRBV3-1 | TGTGCCAGCAGCCGCATCTCCGGGACTAGTAAGAAAGCTTACCAAGAGACCCAGTACTTC | CASSRISGTSKKAYQETQYF
TRBJ1-2 | . | few | TRBV29-1 | TGCGGCGTTGGTGTTGGTGGCTACACCTTC | CGVGVGGYTF
TRBJ1-2 | . | . | TRBV13 | TGTGCCAGCAGCTTCGAGGGGCATGGCTACACCTTC | CASSFEGHGYTF
TRBJ2-1 | . | . | TRBV6-5 | TGTGCCAGCAGTTACCGGGGCTACAATGAGCAGTTCTTC | CASSYRGYNEQFF
TRBJ2-7 | TRBD1 | . | TRBV29-1 | TGCAGCGTTGTGTTACAGGGGGTAGGCGAGCAGTACTTC | CSVVLQGVGEQYF
TRBJ2-7 | . | . | TRBV7-2 | TGTGCCAGCAGCTTAGGGCTAACTATGGAGCAGTACTTC | CASSLGLTMEQYF
TRBJ2-5 | TRBD2 | . | TRBV6-2/TRBV6-3 | TGTGCCAGCAGCCTCCGAGGCGGGGGGTCTCAAGAGACCCAGTACTTC | CASSLRGGGSQETQYF
TRBJ1-2 | . | . | TRBV30 | TGTGCCTGGAGCCCGAGGCAGTACTATGGCTACACCTTC | CAWSPRQYYGYTF
TRBJ2-3 | . | . | TRBV12-3/TRBV12-4 | TGTGCCAGTAGTCGCGGGCTTGCAGATACGCAGTATTTT | CASSRGLADTQYF
TRBJ2-5 | . | . | TRBV7-9 | TGTGCCAGCAGCTCCCTCCGGCAGCAAGAGACCCAGTACTTC | CASSSLRQQETQYF
TRBJ2-7 | . | . | TRBV10-2 | TGCGTCAGCAGTGAGAGCAACGAGCAGTACTTC | CVSSESNEQYF
TRBJ2-1 | TRBD2 | . | TRBV15 | TGTGCCACCAGCAGAGAGCCGGGGGGGCCTAGTGAGCAGTTCTTC | CATSREPGGPSEQFF
TRBJ2-1 | . | . | TRBV7-3 | TGTGCCAGCAGCAAAAAGACAGAGGAGGGTGAGCAGTTCTTC | CASSKKTEEGEQFF
TRBJ2-3 | TRBD1 | . | TRBV10-1 | TGCGCCAGCAGCCTCGGGACAGACCTCACAGATACGCAGTATTTT | CASSLGTDLTDTQYF
TRBJ2-5 | . | . | TRBV29-1 | TGCAGCGGCGGAAGCCCGAAAGAGACCCAGTACTTC | CSGGSPKETQYF
TRBJ2-5 | . | . | TRBV29-1 | TGCAGTGTCCCGGGAGGACAGTCGTTTTTGTTGGAGACCCAGTACTTC | CSVPGGQSFLLETQYF
TRBJ2-2 | TRBD1 | . | TRBV29-1 | TGCAGCGCGCAAAACAGGGGCACCGGGGAGCTGTTTTTT | CSAQNRGTGELFF
TRBJ2-1 | TRBD2 | few | TRBV20-1 | TGCAGTGCGACTAGCGGGAACAATGAGCAGTTCTTC | CSATSGNNEQFF
TRBJ2-1 | . | few | TRBV5-1 | TGCGCCAGCAGCTTGGTGGCCGTGGGTGAGCAGTTCTTC | CASSLVAVGEQFF
TRBJ1-2 | . | few | TRBV12-3/TRBV12-4 | TGTGCCAGCAGTTTATTCAGAGGCGGCTACACCTTC | CASSLFRGGYTF
TRBJ2-1 | . | . | TRBV20-1 | TGCAGTGCTCGGTGGAGTGACAGCCTCAATGAGCAGTTCTTC | CSARWSDSLNEQFF
TRBJ2-1 | TRBD2 | . | TRBV27 | TGTGCCAGCAGTCCAGGGACTAGCGACCACAATGAGCAGTTCTTC | CASSPGTSDHNEQFF
TRBJ2-1 | . | . | TRBV12-3/TRBV12-4 | TGTGCCAGCAGTTTCCTGGGAGTGGGTGAGCAGTTCTTC | CASSFLGVGEQFF
TRBJ2-1 | TRBD2 | . | TRBV27 | TGTGCCAGCAGTGGGGTAGCGGGGGGCGGTGAGCAGTTCTTC | CASSGVAGGGEQFF
TRBJ2-3 | TRBD2 | . | TRBV6-2/TRBV6-3 | TGTGCCAGCTTCCCTAGCGGGGCCGGAGATACGCAGTATTTT | CASFPSGAGDTQYF
TRBJ2-5 | . | . | TRBV10-3 | TGTGCCATCAGTGGGGACGGTGGGGAGACCCAGTACTTC | CAISGDGGETQYF
TRBJ2-1 | . | few | TRBV12-3/TRBV12-4 | TGTGCCAGCAGTCCGCCGGCCGGGGGCAATGAGCAGTTCTTC | CASSPPAGGNEQFF
TRBJ2-7 | TRBD2 | few | TRBV29-1 | TGCAGCGTCCGAGGGGAGGGGAGGACCGAGCAGTACTTC | CSVRGEGRTEQYF
TRBJ2-3 | TRBD1 | . | TRBV6-6 | TGTGCCAGCAACCACCGGACAGGGGAGCGAACAGATACGCAGTATTTT | CASNHRTGERTDTQYF